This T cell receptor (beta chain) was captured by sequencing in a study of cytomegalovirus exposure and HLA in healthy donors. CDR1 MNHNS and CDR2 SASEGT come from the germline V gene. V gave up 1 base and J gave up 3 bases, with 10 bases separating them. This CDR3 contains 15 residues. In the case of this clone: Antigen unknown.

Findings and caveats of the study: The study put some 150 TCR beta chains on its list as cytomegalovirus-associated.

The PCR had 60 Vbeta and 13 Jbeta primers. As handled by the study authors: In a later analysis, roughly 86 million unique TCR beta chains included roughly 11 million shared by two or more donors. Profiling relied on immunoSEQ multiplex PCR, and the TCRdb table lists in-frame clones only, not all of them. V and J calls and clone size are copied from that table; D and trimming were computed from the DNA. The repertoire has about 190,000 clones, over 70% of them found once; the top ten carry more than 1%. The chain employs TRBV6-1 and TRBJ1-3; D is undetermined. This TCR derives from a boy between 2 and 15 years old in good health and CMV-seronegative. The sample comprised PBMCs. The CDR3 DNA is TGTGCCAGCAGTGAAGGAGCACGCTTTGGAAACACCATATATTTT. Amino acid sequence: CASSEGARFGNTIYF.